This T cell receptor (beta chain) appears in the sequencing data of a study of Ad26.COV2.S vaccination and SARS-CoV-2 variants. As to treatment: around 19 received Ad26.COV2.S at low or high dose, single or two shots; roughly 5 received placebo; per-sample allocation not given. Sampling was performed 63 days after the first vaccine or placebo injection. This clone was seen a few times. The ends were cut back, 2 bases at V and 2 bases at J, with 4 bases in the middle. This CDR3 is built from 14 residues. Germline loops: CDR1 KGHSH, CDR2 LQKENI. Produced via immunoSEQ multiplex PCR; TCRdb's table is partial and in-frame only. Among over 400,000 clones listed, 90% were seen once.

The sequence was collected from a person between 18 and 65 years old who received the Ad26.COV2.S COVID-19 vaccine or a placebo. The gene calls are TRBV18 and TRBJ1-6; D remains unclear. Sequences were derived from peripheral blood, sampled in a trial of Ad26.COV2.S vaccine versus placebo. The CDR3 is CASSPTTYNSPLHF. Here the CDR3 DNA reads TGTGCCAGCTCACCAACCACCTATAATTCACCCCTCCACTTT.